One and the same sample provided the 26 T cell receptor beta chains below, sequenced in a study of blood T cell repertoires in COVID-19. Data came from immunoSEQ multiplex PCR; TCRdb stores just in-frame clones and leaves some out. The table records 350,000 to 500,000 clones, approximately 91% of them present only once. Sequenced sample: PBMCs or T cells enriched from blood (not recorded which). The receptors come from a woman in her late teens or twenties who had been exposed to COVID-19.

CDR3 nucleotide sequence: TGTGCCAGCAGGATGACAGGGCGCTATGAGTTCTTC. It is translated as CASRMTGRYEFF. J is TRBJ2-1 and V is TRBV6-5, with 7 positions matching TRBD1. Per germline, CDR1 MNHEY and CDR2 SVGAGI. With V trimmed by 6 bases and J by 14 bases, 10 bases remained unmatched. The CDR3 length is 12 residues.

This clone was observed once. The rearrangement links TRBV27 to TRBJ2-5; no definite D call. V lost 3 bases, J lost 3 bases, and 11 bases lay in between. CDR1 and CDR2 from the germline V gene are MNHEY and SMNVEV (reference sequence). This CDR3 contains 14 residues. The CDR3 bases are TGTGCCAGCAGTTTCGTTTCTACCGAAGAGACCCAGTACTTC. As protein: CASSFVSTEETQYF.

This chain links TRBV27 with TRBJ2-5, with 14 bases matching TRBD2. Germline-derived CDR1 and CDR2 are MNHEY and SMNVEV (reference sequence). The CDR3 length is 15 residues. The junction had 4 bases not matched to a gene; V was cut back by 6 bases and J by 4 bases. CDR3 bases: TGTGCCAGCAGCGCCGGGACTAGCGGGAGAGAGACCCAGTACTTC. This encodes CASSAGTSGRETQYF.

This clone was observed once. The V call is TRBV28, the J call TRBJ2-7; 7 bases fit TRBD1. Germline V CDR1 and CDR2: MDHEN, SYDVKM. The ends lost 4 bases at V and 5 bases at J; junction bases unmatched: 8. The CDR3 consists of 14 residues. The CDR3 nucleotides are TGTGCCAGCAGTTCCCCAGACAGGGTCCACGAGCAGTACTTC. This codes for CASSSPDRVHEQYF.

This chain links TRBV29-1 with TRBJ2-7; tentative D call: TRBD2 (6 bases). The germline gives CDR1 SQVTM, CDR2 ANQGSEA. This CDR3 comprises 12 residues. The V end lost 5 bases, the J end lost 5 bases, and 13 bases lay between the germline ends. CDR3 DNA sequence: TGCAGCGTTCGGCGGGACGGCCACGAGCAGTACTTC. Amino acid sequence: CSVRRDGHEQYF.

Notes on this clone: Relative to the germline gene, one junction end is altered; a read error may explain this. The chain joins TRBV6-5 to TRBJ2-7; 7 nucleotides agree with TRBD2. The CDR3 extends over 14 amino acids. The germline CDR1 and CDR2 sequences are MNHEY and SVGAGI. CDR3 sequence: CASSYGEGSSEQYF. Here the CDR3 DNA reads TGTGCCAGCAGTTACGGGGAGGGGTCCTCCGAGCAGTACTTC.

This chain joins TRBV6-5 and TRBJ1-6; a weak D match, TRBD1 (6 bases). Trimming removed 2 bases from V and 7 bases from J, with 15 bases in between. The CDR3 length is 16 residues. Germline-derived CDR1 and CDR2 are MNHEY and SVGAGI. Here the CDR3 reads CASSYATGQRNSPLHF. CDR3 sequence (DNA): TGTGCCAGCAGTTACGCAACAGGACAGAGGAATTCACCCCTCCACTTT.

This rearrangement joins TRBV28 to TRBJ1-1; 9 nucleotides agree with TRBD1. The CDR3 totals 14 residues. Germline V lookup: CDR1 MDHEN, CDR2 SYDVKM. J lost 7 bases, V lost 5 bases, and 8 bases had no gene match. The CDR3 reads CASSITGGKVEAFF. CDR3 nucleotide sequence: TGTGCCAGCAGTATAACAGGGGGCAAGGTTGAAGCTTTCTTT.

This chain uses TRBV7-9 with TRBJ1-3; the match to TRBD1 covers 8 bases. The length of the CDR3 is 13 residues. After removal of 7 bases from V and 6 bases from J, the junction contained 5 bases not matched to a gene. The V gene's germline CDR1 is SEHNR and CDR2 FQNEAQ (reference sequence). CDR3 nucleotide sequence: TGTGCCAGCAAGGAGGACAGGGAAAACACCATATATTTT. Protein product: CASKEDRENTIYF.

This chain links TRBV5-1 with TRBJ2-7, with 11 nucleotides matching TRBD2. Trimming took 3 bases from V and 2 from J; bases not matched to a gene: 1. CDR3 length equals 14 residues. Germline-derived CDR1 and CDR2 are SGHRS and YFSETQ. CDR3 protein: CASSYSGGAYEQYF. In DNA, the CDR3 is TGCGCCAGCAGCTATAGCGGGGGGGCCTACGAGCAGTACTTC.

The genes are TRBV5-3 and TRBJ2-2; 8 positions agree with TRBD2. TRBV5-3 is an ORF; its function is uncertain. V shed 1 base and J 4 bases; nucleotides not matched to a gene: 12. The CDR3 is 18 amino acids. The CDR3 loop reads CARSLLLTSGPSTGELFF. The CDR3, as DNA: TGTGCCAGAAGCTTGTTACTAACTAGCGGCCCTAGCACCGGGGAGCTGTTTTTT.

This chain joins TRBV2 and TRBJ1-4; 11 positions agree with TRBD1. CDR3 length: 15 amino acids. Germline V CDR1 and CDR2: SNHLY, FYNNEI. The V gene end was trimmed by 6 bases and the J gene end by 7 bases; junction bases not matched to a gene: 7. The CDR3 spells CASRVDRGRVEKLFF. CDR3 nucleotides: TGTGCCAGCAGAGTGGACAGGGGGCGTGTTGAAAAACTGTTTTTT.

The CDR3 spells CASSPTGLGGYTF. In DNA form, the CDR3 reads TGTGCCAGCAGTCCGACAGGGTTGGGTGGCTACACCTTC. The rearrangement joins TRBV27 to TRBJ1-2; 7 positions agree with TRBD1. The CDR3 is 13 residues long. The V gene's germline CDR1 is MNHEY and CDR2 SMNVEV (reference sequence). The trim removed 5 bases at V and 7 bases at J, leaving 7 bases unmatched.

The chain joins TRBV11-3 to TRBJ2-1, with D maybe TRBD1 (6 bases). The CDR3 sequence is 15 residues long. The V end lost 4 bases, the J end lost 1 base, and 11 bases lay between the germline ends. From germline, CDR1 is SGHNT and CDR2 YENEEA. The CDR3 loop is CASSSTGTSYNEQFF. CDR3 DNA sequence: TGTGCCAGCAGCTCGACAGGAACATCCTACAATGAGCAGTTCTTC.

J is TRBJ1-4 and V is TRBV21-1; TRBD1 is taken as the D call from the table, unchecked against the DNA. TRBV21-1 corresponds to a pseudogene. This CDR3 comprises 12 residues. This CDR3 reads CAKTGVGEKLFF. As DNA, the CDR3 is TGTGCCAAGACAGGGGTCGGTGAAAAACTGTTTTTT.

The chain carries TRBV27 and TRBJ2-7; TRBD1 aligns across 9 bases. The length of the CDR3 is 15 residues. In germline, CDR1 is MNHEY, CDR2 SMNVEV (reference sequence). V lost 5 bases and J lost 3; bases outside the gene matches: 8. CDR3 protein: CASSGTGQGLYEQYF. CDR3 DNA sequence: TGTGCCAGCAGTGGCACGGGACAGGGTCTCTACGAGCAGTACTTC.

This clone has a single count. The chain couples TRBV20-1 to TRBJ1-5; D gene ambiguous. Germline values: CDR1 DFQATT, CDR2 SNEGSKA (reference sequence). CDR3 length: 13 amino acids. V gave up 3 bases and J gave up 7 bases, with 13 bases separating them. CDR3 residues: CSASPAPGQPQHF. CDR3 sequence (DNA): TGCAGTGCTAGTCCCGCGCCCGGGCAGCCCCAGCATTTT.

The chain couples TRBV7-2 to TRBJ2-5; tentative D call: TRBD1 (6 bases). This CDR3 is built from 13 residues. Germline V gene lookup returns CDR1 SGHTA and CDR2 FQGNSA. The ends were cut back, 3 bases at V and 4 bases at J, with 9 bases in the middle. CDR3 sequence: CASSFGGAETQYF. The CDR3, as DNA: TGTGCCAGCAGCTTTGGGGGCGCAGAGACCCAGTACTTC. The whole variable domain, filled in from reference TRBV7-2 and TRBJ2-5, reads GAGVSQSPSNKVTEKGKDVELRCDPISGHTALYWYRQSLGQGLEFLIYFQGNSAPDKSGLPSDRFSAERTGGSVSTLTIQRTQQEDSAVYLCASSFGGAETQYFGPGTRLLVL.

The chain combines TRBV12-3 or TRBV12-4 with TRBJ1-6; D is ambiguous. The CDR3 has 12 amino acids. V was shortened by 6 bases and J by 4 bases, with 4 bases between the two germline ends. The CDR3, as DNA: TGTGCCAGCAGACAATATAATTCACCCCTCCACTTT. Protein: CASRQYNSPLHF.

The chain links TRBV11-3 to TRBJ2-2, with D hard to call. Germline V gives CDR1 SGHNT, CDR2 YENEEA. The CDR3 has 14 residues. V was clipped by 4 bases and J by 5 bases, with 11 bases between them. In DNA form, the CDR3 reads TGTGCCAGCAGCTCCATTCTAGAAACCGGGGAGCTGTTTTTT. It is translated as CASSSILETGELFF.

The chain joins TRBV4-1 to TRBJ2-3; 8 positions agree with TRBD2. Germline V lookup: CDR1 MGHRA, CDR2 YSYEKL. After removal of 4 bases from V and 3 bases from J, the junction contained 18 bases not matched to a gene. There are 19 residues in the CDR3. CDR3 sequence: CASSRLGLVAAGATDTQYF. The CDR3 nucleotides read TGCGCCAGCAGCCGCCTGGGACTAGTCGCGGCGGGCGCTACAGATACGCAGTATTTT.

The V gene is TRBV11-2, the J gene TRBJ2-5; 10 nucleotides agree with TRBD2. V lost 5 bases, J lost 4 bases, and 19 bases stayed unmatched. Germline CDR1 reads SGHAT; CDR2 reads FQNNGV. This CDR3 region has 19 residues. CDR3 protein: CASSPRWAGSSGGRETQYF. In DNA, the CDR3 is TGTGCCAGCAGCCCTCGTTGGGCGGGGAGTAGCGGGGGGCGAGAGACCCAGTACTTC.

V usage is TRBV5-1 and J usage is TRBJ2-7, with D perhaps matching TRBD2 (6 bases). From germline, CDR1 is SGHRS and CDR2 YFSETQ. The CDR3 loop spans 16 amino acids. V was shortened by 4 bases and J by 0 bases, with 17 bases between the two germline ends. The CDR3 nucleotides read TGCGCCAGCAGCCCTGGTCGGGACTTCATCTCCTACGAGCAGTACTTC. Protein: CASSPGRDFISYEQYF.

The chain links TRBV12-3 or TRBV12-4 to TRBJ2-3; D not resolved. V dropped 5 bases and J dropped 3 bases, with 9 bases sitting between them. The CDR3 runs to 13 residues. CDR3 sequence: CASSPAITDTQYF. CDR3 nucleotides: TGTGCCAGCAGTCCCGCTATTACAGATACGCAGTATTTT.

This chain links TRBV18 with TRBJ1-2; D is undetermined. This CDR3 has 16 residues. The V end was cut by 6 bases, the J end by 0 bases, with 17 bases between. Germline assignment: CDR1 KGHSH and CDR2 LQKENI. This CDR3 reads CASSPVAAASNYGYTF. CDR3 sequence (DNA): TGTGCCAGCTCCCCAGTGGCGGCAGCTTCTAACTATGGCTACACCTTC.

The chain employs TRBV5-1 and TRBJ2-1; TRBD2 agrees at 8 bases. There are 15 residues in the CDR3. Looked up from germline, CDR1 is SGHRS and CDR2 is YFSETQ. The V segment lost 3 bases and the J segment 1 base; nucleotides outside the gene matches: 3. The CDR3 bases are TGCGCCAGCAGCTCAGTAGCGGGGTCCTACAATGAGCAGTTCTTC. Its translation: CASSSVAGSYNEQFF.